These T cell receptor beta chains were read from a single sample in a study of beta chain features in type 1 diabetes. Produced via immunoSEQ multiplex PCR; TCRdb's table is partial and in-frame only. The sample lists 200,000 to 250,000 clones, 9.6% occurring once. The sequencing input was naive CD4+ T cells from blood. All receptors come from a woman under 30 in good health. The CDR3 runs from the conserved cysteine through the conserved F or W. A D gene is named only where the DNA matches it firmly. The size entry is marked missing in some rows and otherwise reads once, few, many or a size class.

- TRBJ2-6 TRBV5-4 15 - CASSLQVSGANVLTF TGTGCCAGCAGCTTACAGGTCTCTGGGGCCAACGTCCTGACTTTC
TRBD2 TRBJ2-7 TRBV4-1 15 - CASSQAPSGSYEQYF TGCGCCAGCAGCCAAGCTCCTAGCGGGAGTTACGAGCAGTACTTC
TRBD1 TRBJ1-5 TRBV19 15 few CASSISGTVNQPQHF TGTGCCAGTAGTATTTCGGGGACAGTCAATCAGCCCCAGCATTTT
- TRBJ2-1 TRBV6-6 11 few CASSPLNEQFF TGTGCCAGCAGTCCTTTAAATGAGCAGTTCTTC
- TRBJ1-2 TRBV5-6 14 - CASSLDVQGGGYTF TGTGCCAGCAGCTTGGATGTACAGGGCGGTGGCTACACCTTC
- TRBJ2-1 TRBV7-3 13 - CASTPGTTFEQFF TGTGCCAGCACTCCAGGGACAACTTTTGAGCAGTTCTTC
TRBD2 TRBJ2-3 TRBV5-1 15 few CASSPSGSGTDTQYF TGCGCCAGCAGCCCTAGCGGGAGCGGGACAGATACGCAGTATTTT
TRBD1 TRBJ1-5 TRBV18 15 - CASSRETGWNQPQHF TGTGCCAGCTCACGAGAGACAGGGTGGAATCAGCCCCAGCATTTT
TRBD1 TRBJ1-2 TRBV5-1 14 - CASSSGTENYGYTF TGCGCCAGCAGCTCCGGGACAGAAAACTATGGCTACACCTTC
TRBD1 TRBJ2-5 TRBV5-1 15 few CASSYRQGHKETQYF TGCGCCAGCAGCTACCGACAGGGACACAAAGAGACCCAGTACTTC
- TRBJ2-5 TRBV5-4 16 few CASSPESGLHLETQYF TGTGCCAGCAGCCCAGAATCGGGACTTCATCTAGAGACCCAGTACTTC
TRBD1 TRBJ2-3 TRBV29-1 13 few CSGQGPYTDTQYF TGCAGCGGACAGGGGCCATACACAGATACGCAGTATTTT
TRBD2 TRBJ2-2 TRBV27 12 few CASGGGAGELFF TGTGCCAGCGGGGGAGGGGCCGGGGAGCTGTTTTTT
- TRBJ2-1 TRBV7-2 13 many CAGAESSYNEQFF TGTGCCGGGGCGGAGAGCTCCTACAATGAGCAGTTCTTC
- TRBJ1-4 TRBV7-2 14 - CASSQEGTNEKLFF TGTGCCAGCAGCCAGGAGGGAACTAATGAAAAACTGTTTTTT
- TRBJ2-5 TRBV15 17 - CATSRRGTDAYWGTQYF TGTGCCACCAGCAGACGGGGGACGGATGCTTACTGGGGGACCCAGTACTTC
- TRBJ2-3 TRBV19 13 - CASSIGGADTQYF TGTGCCAGTAGTATCGGAGGGGCAGATACGCAGTATTTT
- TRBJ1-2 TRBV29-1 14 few CSVGGRRRLYGYTF TGCAGCGTTGGGGGGAGGAGACGGCTCTATGGCTACACCTTC
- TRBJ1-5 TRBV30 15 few CAWSVTQYSNQPQHF TGTGCCTGGAGTGTCACACAGTATAGCAATCAGCCCCAGCATTTT
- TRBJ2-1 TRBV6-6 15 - CASIPGAQLATKQFF TGTGCCAGCATCCCCGGGGCCCAACTAGCCACCAAACAGTTCTTC
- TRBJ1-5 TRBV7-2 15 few CASSQLVTDLQPQHF TGTGCCAGCAGCCAGCTCGTGACAGACTTACAGCCCCAGCATTTT
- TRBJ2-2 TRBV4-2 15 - CASSQFTSNTGELFF TGTGCCAGCAGCCAATTCACTTCGAACACCGGGGAGCTGTTTTTT
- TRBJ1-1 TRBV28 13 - CASSPTENTEAFF TGTGCCAGCAGTCCAACAGAGAACACTGAAGCTTTCTTT
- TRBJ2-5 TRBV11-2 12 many CASSFDRETQYF TGTGCCAGCAGCTTTGACAGAGAGACCCAGTACTTC
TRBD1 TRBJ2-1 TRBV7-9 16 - CASSLAGTGGNNEQFF TGTGCCAGCAGCTTAGCCGGGACAGGGGGAAACAATGAGCAGTTCTTC
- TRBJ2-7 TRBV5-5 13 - CASSLGPSEGQYF TGTGCCAGCAGCTTGGGACCCTCGGAGGGACAGTACTTC
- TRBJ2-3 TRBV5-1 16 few CASTYGSGSTTDTQYF TGCGCCAGCACATACGGGTCCGGATCAACCACAGATACGCAGTATTTT
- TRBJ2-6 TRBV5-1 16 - CASSPGLLSGANVLTF TGCGCCAGCAGCCCGGGATTACTCTCTGGGGCCAACGTCCTGACTTTC
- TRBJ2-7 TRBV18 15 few CASSDYLAFQDEQYF TGTGCCAGCTCAGATTATCTAGCGTTCCAGGACGAGCAGTACTTC
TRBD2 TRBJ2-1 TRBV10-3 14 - CAIERGGPYNEQFF TGTGCCATCGAGCGGGGGGGCCCCTACAATGAGCAGTTCTTC
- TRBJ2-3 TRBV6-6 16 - CASSYSGSGGTDTQYF TGTGCCAGCAGTTACTCAGGCTCCGGGGGAACAGATACGCAGTATTTT